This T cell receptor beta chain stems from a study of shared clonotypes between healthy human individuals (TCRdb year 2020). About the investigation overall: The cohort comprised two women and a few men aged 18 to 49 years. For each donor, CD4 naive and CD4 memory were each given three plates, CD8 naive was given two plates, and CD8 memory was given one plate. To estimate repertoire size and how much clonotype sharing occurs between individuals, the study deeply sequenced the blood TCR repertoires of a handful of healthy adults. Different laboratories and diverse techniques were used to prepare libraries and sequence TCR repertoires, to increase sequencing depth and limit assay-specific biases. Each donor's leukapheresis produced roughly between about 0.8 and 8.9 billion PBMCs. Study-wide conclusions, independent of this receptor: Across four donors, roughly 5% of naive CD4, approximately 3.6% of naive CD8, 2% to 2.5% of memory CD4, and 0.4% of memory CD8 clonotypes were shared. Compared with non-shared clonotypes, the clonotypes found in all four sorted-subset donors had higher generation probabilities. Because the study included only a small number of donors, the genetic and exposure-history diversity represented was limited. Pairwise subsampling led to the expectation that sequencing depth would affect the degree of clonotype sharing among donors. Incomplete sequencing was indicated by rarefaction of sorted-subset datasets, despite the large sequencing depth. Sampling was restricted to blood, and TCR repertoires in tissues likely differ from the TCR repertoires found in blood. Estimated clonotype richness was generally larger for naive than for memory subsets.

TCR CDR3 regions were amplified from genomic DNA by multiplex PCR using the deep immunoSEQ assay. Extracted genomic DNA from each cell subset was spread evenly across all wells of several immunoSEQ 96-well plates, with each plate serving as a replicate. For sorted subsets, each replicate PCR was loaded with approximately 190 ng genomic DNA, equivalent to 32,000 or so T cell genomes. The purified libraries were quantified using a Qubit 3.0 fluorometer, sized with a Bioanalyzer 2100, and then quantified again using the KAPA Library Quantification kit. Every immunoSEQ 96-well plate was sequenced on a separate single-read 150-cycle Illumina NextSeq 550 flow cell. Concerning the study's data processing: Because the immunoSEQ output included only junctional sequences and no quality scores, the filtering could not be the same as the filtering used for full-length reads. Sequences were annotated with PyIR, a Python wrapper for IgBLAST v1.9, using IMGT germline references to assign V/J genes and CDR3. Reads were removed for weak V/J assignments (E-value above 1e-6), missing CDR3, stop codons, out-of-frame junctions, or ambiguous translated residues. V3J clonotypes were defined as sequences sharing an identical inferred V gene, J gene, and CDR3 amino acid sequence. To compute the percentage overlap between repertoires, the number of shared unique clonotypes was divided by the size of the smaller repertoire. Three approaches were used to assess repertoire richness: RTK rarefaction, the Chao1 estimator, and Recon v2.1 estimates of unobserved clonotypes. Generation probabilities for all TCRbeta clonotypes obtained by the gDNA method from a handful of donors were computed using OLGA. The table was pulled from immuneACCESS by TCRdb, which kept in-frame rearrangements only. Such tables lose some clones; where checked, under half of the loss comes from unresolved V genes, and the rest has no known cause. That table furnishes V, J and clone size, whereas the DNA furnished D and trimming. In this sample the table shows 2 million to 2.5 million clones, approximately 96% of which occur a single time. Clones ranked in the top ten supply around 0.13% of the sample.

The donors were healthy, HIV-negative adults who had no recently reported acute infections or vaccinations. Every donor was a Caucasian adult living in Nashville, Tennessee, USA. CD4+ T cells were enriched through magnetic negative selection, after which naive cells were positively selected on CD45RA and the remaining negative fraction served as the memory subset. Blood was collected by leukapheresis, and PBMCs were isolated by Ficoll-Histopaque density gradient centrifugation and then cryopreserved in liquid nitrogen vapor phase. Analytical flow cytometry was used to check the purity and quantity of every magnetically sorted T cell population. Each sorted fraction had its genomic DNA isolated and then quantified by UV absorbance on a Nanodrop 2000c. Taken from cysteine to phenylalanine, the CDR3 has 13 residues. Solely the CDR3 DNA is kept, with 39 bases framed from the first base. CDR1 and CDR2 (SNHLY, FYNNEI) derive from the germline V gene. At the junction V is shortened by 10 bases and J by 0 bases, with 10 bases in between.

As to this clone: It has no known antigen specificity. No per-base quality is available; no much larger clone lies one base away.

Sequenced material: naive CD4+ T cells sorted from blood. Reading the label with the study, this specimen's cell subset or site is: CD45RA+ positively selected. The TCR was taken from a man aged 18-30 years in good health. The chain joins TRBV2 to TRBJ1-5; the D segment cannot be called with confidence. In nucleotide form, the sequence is TGTGCCACCGAAGGAGATAGCAATCAGCCCCAGCATTTT. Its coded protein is CATEGDSNQPQHF.